This TCR beta chain appears in the sequencing data of a study of blood T cells in healthy people across ages. Turning to the study itself: Through template switching, about one barcoded beta molecule was captured per two T cells, as measured in model experiments. General study findings and limits: Possibly, changes in expanded clonotypes were confounded because donor CMV status was unknown. Higher diversity, along with more naive CD4+ cells, distinguished long-lived donors from aged donors.

The CDR3 loop spans 13 amino acids. Germline V gives CDR1 SGHAT, CDR2 FQNNGV. Then a second PCR, running about 6 to 12 cycles, was carried out with a sample-barcoded 5' primer and a J-beta primer mix. The authors tagged each cDNA molecule using a template-switch adaptor with 12 random nucleotides. Via MiXCR, TCRdb re-called the 5' RACE reads, giving one row per CDR3 protein. The data contain some 1,800,000 distinct CDR3 sequences, 39% of them singletons. This clonotype was recorded a few times. Its specificity is unknown. One end of the junction is discordant with germline, which a read error may explain.

The chain uses TRBV11-2 and TRBJ2-3, with D possibly matching TRBD1 (6 bases). This receptor was identified in a human donor in good health. The sample consisted of blood. The CDR3 region has the DNA TGTGCCAGCAGCCCAGACAGGTCCGACGAGCAGTACTTT. It codes for CASSPDRSDEQYF.